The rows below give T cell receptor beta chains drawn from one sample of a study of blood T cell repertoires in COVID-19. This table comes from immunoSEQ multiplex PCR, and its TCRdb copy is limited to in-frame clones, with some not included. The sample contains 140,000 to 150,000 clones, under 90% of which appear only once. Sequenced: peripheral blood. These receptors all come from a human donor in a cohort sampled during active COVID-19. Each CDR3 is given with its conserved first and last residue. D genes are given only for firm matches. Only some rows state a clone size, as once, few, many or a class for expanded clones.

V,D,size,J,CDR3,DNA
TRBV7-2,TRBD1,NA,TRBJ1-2,CASSLWPRGVRYGYTF,TGTGCCAGCAGCTTATGGCCCAGGGGGGTCCGCTATGGCTACACCTTC
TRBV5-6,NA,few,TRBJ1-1,CASSLDQRGTEAFF,TGTGCCAGCAGCTTGGATCAACGAGGCACTGAAGCTTTCTTT
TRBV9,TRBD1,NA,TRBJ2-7,CASSKAGDRGTYEQYF,TGTGCCAGCAGCAAGGCTGGGGACAGGGGAACCTACGAGCAGTACTTC
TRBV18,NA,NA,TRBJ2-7,CASSPLSGGGEQYF,TGTGCCAGCTCACCATTGTCTGGGGGCGGGGAGCAGTACTTC
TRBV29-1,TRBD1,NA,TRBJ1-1,CSARTGGNTEAFF,TGCAGCGCCAGGACAGGGGGGAACACTGAAGCTTTCTTT
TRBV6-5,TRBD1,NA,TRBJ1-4,CASGRTGSTNEKLFF,TGTGCCAGCGGCCGGACAGGATCAACTAATGAAAAACTGTTTTTT
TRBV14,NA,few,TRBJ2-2,CASSQTNTGELFF,TGTGCCAGCAGCCAAACAAACACCGGGGAGCTGTTTTTT
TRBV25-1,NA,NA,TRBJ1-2,CASSEFVGFGANYGYTF,TGTGCCAGCAGTGAATTTGTTGGATTCGGAGCTAACTATGGCTACACCTTC
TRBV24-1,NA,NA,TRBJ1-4,CATSDPGTGGEKLFF,TGTGCCACCAGTGATCCCGGGACGGGAGGTGAAAAACTGTTTTTT
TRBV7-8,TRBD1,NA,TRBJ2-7,CASSSRTGDDEQYF,TGTGCCAGCAGCTCCCGGACAGGGGACGACGAGCAGTACTTC
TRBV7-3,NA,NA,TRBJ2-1,CASSLTRGAGNEQFF,TGTGCCAGCAGCTTAACTCGGGGGGCCGGGAATGAGCAGTTCTTC
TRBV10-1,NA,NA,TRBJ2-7,CASSVRGGSNEQYF,TGCGCCAGCAGCGTCCGCGGCGGTTCGAACGAGCAGTACTTC
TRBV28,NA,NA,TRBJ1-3,CASSLTHGFSGNTIYF,TGTGCCAGCAGTTTAACGCACGGGTTTTCTGGAAACACCATATATTTT
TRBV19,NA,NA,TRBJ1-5,CASSIGVSFLSNQPQHF,TGTGCCAGTAGTATAGGAGTGTCCTTCCTTAGCAATCAGCCCCAGCATTTT
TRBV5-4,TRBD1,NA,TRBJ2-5,CASRTGMGETQYF,TGTGCCAGCAGGACAGGGATGGGAGAGACCCAGTACTTC
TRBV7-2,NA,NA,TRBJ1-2,CASSLETPVRRGYTF,TGTGCCAGCAGCTTAGAGACCCCCGTGAGGAGAGGCTACACCTTC
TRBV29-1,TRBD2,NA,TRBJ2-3,CSVGTSGGRGDTQYF,TGCAGCGTTGGGACTAGCGGGGGTCGGGGAGATACGCAGTATTTT
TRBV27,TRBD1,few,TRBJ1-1,CASTLGTGGKGKAFF,TGTGCCAGCACCCTAGGGACAGGGGGCAAGGGAAAAGCTTTCTTT
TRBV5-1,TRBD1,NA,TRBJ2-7,CASSLAQGTAYEQYF,TGCGCCAGCAGCTTGGCCCAGGGGACAGCGTACGAGCAGTACTTC
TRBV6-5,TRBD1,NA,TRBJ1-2,CASSYRTDRGRGYTF,TGTGCCAGCAGTTACCGTACGGACAGGGGAAGGGGCTACACCTTC
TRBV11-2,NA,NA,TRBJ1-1,CASSLDRVGTEAFF,TGTGCCAGCAGCTTAGACAGGGTCGGCACTGAAGCTTTCTTT
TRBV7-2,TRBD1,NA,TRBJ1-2,CASSQGQGNGGYTF,TGTGCCAGCAGCCAGGGACAGGGGAACGGGGGCTACACCTTC
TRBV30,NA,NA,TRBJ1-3,CAWSRDSGNTIYF,TGTGCCTGGAGTCGCGACTCTGGAAACACCATATATTTT
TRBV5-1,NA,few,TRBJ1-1,CASSLDGRNTEAFF,TGCGCCAGCAGCTTGGATGGCAGGAACACTGAAGCTTTCTTT
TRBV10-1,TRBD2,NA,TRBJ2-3,CASTLGAGGRTDTQYF,TGCGCCAGCACTCTAGGGGCGGGGGGGCGCACAGATACGCAGTATTTT
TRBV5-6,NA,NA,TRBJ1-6,CASSWRAANSPLHF,TGTGCCAGCAGCTGGCGGGCAGCCAATTCACCCCTCCACTTT
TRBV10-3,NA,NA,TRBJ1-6,CAISESSNANYNSPLHF,TGTGCCATCAGTGAGTCCAGTAATGCCAACTATAATTCACCCCTCCACTTT
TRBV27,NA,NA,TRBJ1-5,CASRRTDNMPQHF,TGTGCCAGCAGGCGGACGGACAATATGCCCCAGCATTTT
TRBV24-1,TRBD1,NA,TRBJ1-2,CATRAPGTGYGYTF,TGTGCCACCAGGGCGCCGGGGACAGGCTATGGCTACACCTTC
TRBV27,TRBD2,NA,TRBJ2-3,CASSPLGGTPDTQYF,TGTGCCAGCAGTCCCTTGGGGGGGACCCCAGATACGCAGTATTTT
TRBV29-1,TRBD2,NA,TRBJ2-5,CSAVSGVETQYF,TGCAGCGCCGTTAGCGGGGTGGAGACCCAGTACTTC
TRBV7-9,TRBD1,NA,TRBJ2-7,CASSSQTTGREQYF,TGTGCCAGCAGCTCTCAGACGACAGGGCGGGAGCAGTACTTC
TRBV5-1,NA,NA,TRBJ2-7,CASSLGVSGYEQYF,TGCGCCAGCAGCTTGGGAGTGTCGGGATACGAGCAGTACTTC
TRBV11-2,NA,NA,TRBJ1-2,CASSLAQGITYGYTF,TGTGCCAGCAGCTTAGCTCAGGGGATCACCTATGGCTACACCTTC
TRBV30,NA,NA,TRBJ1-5,CAWSGQGNQPQHF,TGTGCCTGGAGTGGACAGGGCAATCAGCCCCAGCATTTT
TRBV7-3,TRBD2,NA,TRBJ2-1,CASSSRLAPYNEQFF,TGTGCCAGCAGCTCCCGACTAGCGCCGTACAATGAGCAGTTCTTC
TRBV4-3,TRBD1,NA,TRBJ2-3,CASSQVVRGTDTQYF,TGCGCCAGCAGCCAAGTGGTCAGGGGGACAGATACGCAGTATTTT
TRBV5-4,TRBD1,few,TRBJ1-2,CASSPSDRVGYGYTF,TGTGCCAGCAGCCCTTCGGACAGGGTCGGGTATGGCTACACCTTC
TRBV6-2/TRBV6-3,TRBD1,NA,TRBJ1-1,CASSYSATGTMNTEAFF,TGTGCCAGCAGTTACTCCGCGACAGGGACCATGAACACTGAAGCTTTCTTT
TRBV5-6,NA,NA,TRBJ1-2,CASAPRGGEFGGYTF,TGTGCCAGCGCCCCAAGGGGCGGGGAGTTTGGTGGCTACACCTTC
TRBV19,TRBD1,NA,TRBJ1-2,CASSRVAGGNGYTF,TGTGCCAGTAGTAGGGTCGCAGGGGGCAATGGCTACACCTTC
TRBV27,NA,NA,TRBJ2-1,CASSLLAYPYNEQFF,TGTGCCAGCAGTTTATTAGCTTACCCTTACAATGAGCAGTTCTTC
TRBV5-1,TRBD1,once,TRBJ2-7,CASSLPNRGSYEQYF,TGCGCCAGCAGCTTGCCTAACAGGGGATCGTACGAGCAGTACTTC
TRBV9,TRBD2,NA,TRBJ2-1,CASSVLAGDDEQFF,TGTGCCAGCAGCGTACTAGCGGGGGACGATGAGCAGTTCTTC